These 25 T cell receptor beta chains came from one sample sequenced in a study of T cell changes during pregnancy in multiple sclerosis. Sequencing used immunoSEQ multiplex PCR; TCRdb keeps in-frame clones, though not all of them. The sample holds about 52,000 clones, 90% to 95% seen once. The source material was CD4+ T cells from peripheral blood mononuclear cells, sampled before pregnancy. These receptors originate from a female donor with multiple sclerosis, enrolled in a pregnancy study.

The rearrangement uses TRBV5-1 and TRBJ2-2; maybe TRBD2 (5 bases). From germline, CDR1 is SGHRS and CDR2 YFSETQ. V shed 5 bases and J shed 6 bases, with 20 bases lying between them. The CDR3 runs 16 residues. CDR3 in DNA: TGCGCCAGCAGTTTTCTAGCTGTCAGAGGAGCCGGGGAGCTGTTTTTT. Residues: CASSFLAVRGAGELFF.

CDR3 sequence reads: CASSPSGTGYQQYF. The CDR3 DNA reads TGTGCCAGCAGTCCTTCCGGGACAGGTTATCAGCAGTACTTC. V and J are TRBV28 and TRBJ2-7; 8 bases are a match to TRBD1. V trimming: 5 bases; J trimming: 8 bases; junction bases outside the gene matches: 11. The CDR3 has 14 amino acids. Germline V lookup: CDR1 MDHEN, CDR2 SYDVKM.

The chain joins TRBV7-9 to TRBJ1-3, with D possibly TRBD1 on 6 matching bases. Trimming removed 3 bases from V and 3 bases from J, with 12 bases in between. This CDR3 spans 15 amino acids. Germline V CDR1 and CDR2: SEHNR, FQNEAQ (reference sequence). The CDR3 reads CASSFTGTVGNTIYF. For the CDR3, the DNA is TGTGCCAGCAGCTTTACAGGGACCGTTGGAAACACCATATATTTT.

The chain is built from TRBV9 and TRBJ2-6; maybe TRBD2 (7 bases). V was trimmed by 3 bases and J by 2 bases, leaving 18 bases between them. The V gene's germline CDR1 is SGDLS and CDR2 YYNGEE. CDR3 size: 18 residues. CDR3 in amino acids: CASSADLRGGAGANVLTF. In DNA form, the CDR3 reads TGTGCCAGCAGCGCCGATCTGAGGGGGGGGGCTGGGGCCAACGTCCTGACTTTC. Combining the CDR3 with reference TRBV9 and TRBJ2-6 gives the whole variable domain DSGVTQTPKHLITATGQRVTLRCSPRSGDLSVYWYQQSLDQGLQFLIQYYNGEERAKGNILERFSAQQFPDLHSELNLSSLELGDSALYFCASSADLRGGAGANVLTFGAGSRLTVL.

This rearrangement joins TRBV28 to TRBJ2-1, with D possibly being TRBD1 (6 bases). Germline assignment: CDR1 MDHEN and CDR2 SYDVKM. Trimming cost V 1 base and J 11 bases, with 12 bases left between them. The CDR3 runs 13 residues. The CDR3 sequence is CASSLSGTQKQFF. For the CDR3, the DNA is TGTGCCAGCAGTTTATCCGGGACACAAAAGCAGTTCTTC.

The chain links TRBV5-1 to TRBJ2-5; D is possibly TRBD1 (6 bases). Germline CDR1 reads SGHRS; CDR2 reads YFSETQ. The CDR3 sequence is 12 residues long. V was pared by 1 base and J by 5 bases, with 6 bases between. CDR3 sequence: CASSLTGETQYF. DNA of the CDR3: TGCGCCAGCAGCTTGACAGGGGAGACCCAGTACTTC.

The chain recombines TRBV2 with TRBJ2-2, with 9 bases matching TRBD2. This CDR3 contains 16 residues. Germline CDR1 is SNHLY and CDR2 is FYNNEI. V was pared by 7 bases and J by 6 bases, with 12 bases of the junction left unmatched. In DNA form, the CDR3 reads TGTGCCAGCACGAACGGGGCGGGAGGGCCATCCGGGGAGCTGTTTTTT. Protein product: CASTNGAGGPSGELFF.

V gene TRBV28 combines with J gene TRBJ2-7; 12 nucleotides agree with TRBD1. From germline, CDR1 is MDHEN and CDR2 SYDVKM. The CDR3 sequence is 15 residues long. The ends lost 6 bases at V and 6 bases at J; junction bases unmatched: 9. CDR3 sequence: CASRLSGQGASEQYF. DNA for the CDR3: TGTGCCAGCAGACTCTCGGGACAGGGGGCATCCGAGCAGTACTTC.

V and J are TRBV9 and TRBJ1-6, with 9 bases lining up with TRBD1. The CDR3 sequence is 15 residues long. V shed 3 bases, J shed 8 bases, and the junction held 6 bases outside the gene matches. The germline CDR1 and CDR2 sequences are SGDLS and YYNGEE. The CDR3 bases are TGTGCCAGCAGCGCCTCTGGACAGGGGTATTCACCCCTCCACTTT. Protein product: CASSASGQGYSPLHF.

V and J are TRBV15 and TRBJ2-7; 7 nucleotides align to TRBD1. Germline CDR1 is LNHNV and CDR2 is YYDKDF (reference sequence). This CDR3 contains 14 residues. Unmatched junction bases numbered 3, after V lost 0 bases and J lost 4 bases. CDR3 coding DNA: TGTGCCACCAGCAGAGATGGCAGGGGGTACGAGCAGTACTTC. It encodes CATSRDGRGYEQYF. The variable domain in full, completed from reference TRBV15 and TRBJ2-7, reads DAMVIQNPRYQVTQFGKPVTLSCSQTLNHNVMYWYQQKSSQAPKLLFHYYDKDFNNEADTPDNFQSRRPNTSFCFLDIRSPGLGDTAMYLCATSRDGRGYEQYFGPGTRLTVT.

A single count supports this clone. J is TRBJ1-1 and V is TRBV19; D perhaps matches TRBD1 (6 bases). Trimming removed 7 bases at V and 1 base at J, with 13 bases between. The CDR3 totals 14 residues. Germline V gene lookup returns CDR1 LNHDA and CDR2 SQIVND (reference sequence). The CDR3 region is CASTALRGNTEAFF. CDR3 sequence (DNA): TGTGCCAGTACCGCCCTCAGGGGGAACACTGAAGCTTTCTTT.

CDR3 loop: CASRSSGNTIYF. CDR3 nucleotides: TGTGCCAGCAGGAGCTCTGGAAACACCATATATTTT. The V and J genes are TRBV6-1 and TRBJ1-3; no clear D. Germline CDR1 and CDR2: MNHNS and SASEGT. The V gene lost 6 bases and the J gene lost 0 bases, with 3 bases spanning the gap. There are 12 residues in the CDR3.

The chain recombines TRBV7-2 with TRBJ2-7; 7 bases match TRBD2. The CDR3 sequence is 13 residues long. With V trimmed by 3 bases and J by 3 bases, 2 bases remained unmatched. Germline lookup yields CDR1 SGHTA and CDR2 FQGNSA. CDR3 region: CASSFGGSYEQYF. In DNA form, the CDR3 reads TGTGCCAGCAGCTTTGGCGGGAGCTACGAGCAGTACTTC.

Only one count was recorded for this clone. This rearrangement joins TRBV19 to TRBJ1-3; D call uncertain. This CDR3 region has 13 residues. V was clipped by 3 bases and J by 4 bases, with 7 bases between them. CDR1 and CDR2 (germline): LNHDA, SQIVND (reference sequence). The CDR3 here is CASSIARGNTIYF. The CDR3 DNA follows: TGTGCCAGTAGTATTGCGAGAGGAAACACCATATATTTT.

The chain couples TRBV29-1 to TRBJ2-1; D might be TRBD2 (5 bases). Looked up from germline, CDR1 is SQVTM and CDR2 is ANQGSEA. The CDR3 totals 13 residues. This CDR3 is CTIREPHHDEQFF. The CDR3 region has the DNA TGCACCATTCGGGAACCCCACCACGATGAGCAGTTCTTC.

This clone has just one count. The rearrangement links TRBV11-2 to TRBJ2-2; 10 bases match TRBD2. Germline CDR1 reads SGHAT; CDR2 reads FQNNGV. Trimming at V came to 4 bases and at J to 5 bases, leaving 10 bases not matched to a gene. This CDR3 has 17 amino acids. CDR3 sequence: CASSSGHLAGDTGELFF. The CDR3 DNA reads TGTGCCAGCAGCTCCGGGCATCTAGCGGGAGATACCGGGGAGCTGTTTTTT.

The chain uses TRBV5-1 and TRBJ1-4; no reliable D call. The germline V gene encodes CDR1 SGHRS and CDR2 YFSETQ. The CDR3 runs 12 residues. V was pared by 4 bases and J by 4 bases, with 5 bases between. DNA of the CDR3: TGCGCCAGCAGCCGGAGTAATGAAAAACTGTTTTTT. Translation: CASSRSNEKLFF.

J is TRBJ1-2 and V is TRBV19; D not certain. Germline V gene sequence: CDR1 LNHDA, CDR2 SQIVND (reference sequence). The CDR3 has 14 residues. V lost 2 bases and J lost 4, with 11 bases in between. CDR3 in DNA: TGTGCCAGTAGTATAAGCCCCGGCGGCTATGGCTACACCTTC. This sequence encodes CASSISPGGYGYTF.

V is TRBV9 and J is TRBJ2-1; 7 bases align to TRBD2. The CDR3 runs 16 residues. J lost 4 bases, V lost 0 bases, and 7 bases had no gene match. Germline loops: CDR1 SGDLS, CDR2 YYNGEE. The CDR3 sequence: CASSVGLADWYNEQFF. The CDR3 DNA is TGTGCCAGCAGCGTAGGGCTAGCGGACTGGTACAATGAGCAGTTCTTC.

CDR3 loop: CASSDWYRRNTEAFF. CDR3 coding DNA: TGTGCCAGCAGTGATTGGTATCGCAGAAACACTGAAGCTTTCTTT. The V gene is TRBV6-1, the J gene TRBJ1-1; no definite D call. The CDR3 runs 15 residues. V was clipped by 3 bases and J by 2 bases, with 13 bases between them. CDR1 and CDR2 from the germline V gene are MNHNS and SASEGT.

V gene TRBV7-2 combines with J gene TRBJ2-2; tentatively, D is TRBD2 (6 bases). The ends were cut back, 5 bases at V and 5 bases at J, with 15 bases in the middle. Germline V gene lookup returns CDR1 SGHTA and CDR2 FQGNSA. The CDR3 has 15 amino acids. The CDR3 spells CASSRGAVSTGELFF. The CDR3 nucleotides are TGTGCCAGCAGCCGCGGGGCGGTCTCGACCGGGGAGCTGTTTTTT.

The V gene is TRBV13, the J gene TRBJ2-3; TRBD1 aligns across 10 bases. The junction had 5 bases not matched to a gene; V was cut back by 5 bases and J by 3 bases. The CDR3 loop spans 15 amino acids. Germline CDR1 is PRHDT and CDR2 is FYEKMQ (reference sequence). As DNA, the CDR3 is TGTGCCAGCAGCCTCCGGACAGGGGGTACAGATACGCAGTATTTT. It is translated as CASSLRTGGTDTQYF.

The chain joins TRBV5-8 to TRBJ1-1, with D maybe TRBD1 (5 bases). V dropped 0 bases and J dropped 2 bases, with 8 bases sitting between them. CDR3 length: 14 amino acids. Germline V gene sequence: CDR1 SGHTS, CDR2 YDEGEE. CDR3 sequence reads: CASSLAQVNTEAFF. The CDR3 DNA follows: TGTGCCAGCAGCTTGGCACAGGTTAACACTGAAGCTTTCTTT.

The genes are TRBV11-2 and TRBJ2-1; TRBD1 matches 8 bases. Per germline, CDR1 SGHAT and CDR2 FQNNGV. V lost 5 bases to trimming and J lost 9 bases; unmatched junction nucleotides: 9. CDR3 size: 14 residues. The CDR3, as DNA: TGTGCCAGCAGCCCAAGACAGGGGCCACCTGAGCAGTTCTTC. Translating gives CASSPRQGPPEQFF.

The rearrangement joins TRBV18 to TRBJ2-5, with 9 bases that match TRBD1. The junction had 5 bases not matched to a gene; V was cut back by 4 bases and J by 2 bases. The CDR3 loop spans 15 amino acids. Per the germline V gene, CDR1 is KGHSH and CDR2 is LQKENI. The CDR3 region is CASSQNRGRQETQYF. CDR3 nucleotide sequence: TGTGCCAGCTCACAAAACAGGGGGCGGCAAGAGACCCAGTACTTC.